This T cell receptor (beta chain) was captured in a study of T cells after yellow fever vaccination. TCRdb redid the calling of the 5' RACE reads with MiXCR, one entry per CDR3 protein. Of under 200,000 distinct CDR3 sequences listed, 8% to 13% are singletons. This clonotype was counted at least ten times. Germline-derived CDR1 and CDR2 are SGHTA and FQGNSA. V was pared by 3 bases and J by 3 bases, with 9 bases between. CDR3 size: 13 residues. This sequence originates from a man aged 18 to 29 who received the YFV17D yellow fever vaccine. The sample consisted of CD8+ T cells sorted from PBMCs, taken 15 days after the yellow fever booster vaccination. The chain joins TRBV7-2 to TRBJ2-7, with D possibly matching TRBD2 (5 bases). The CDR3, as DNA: TGTGCCAGCAGCTTTGGACTCTACTACGAGCAGTACGTC. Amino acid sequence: CASSFGLYYEQYV.